This T cell receptor beta chain was found in a study of T cell changes during pregnancy in multiple sclerosis. Sequenced by immunoSEQ multiplex PCR; TCRdb stores in-frame clones only, minus some. The table includes about 40,000 clones, nearly 90% detected once. Germline V gene data show CDR1 as SGDLS and CDR2 as YYNGEE. V was clipped by 4 bases and J by 7 bases, with 20 bases between them. The length of the CDR3 is 16 residues. This receptor was obtained from a female donor with multiple sclerosis, enrolled in a pregnancy study. The sample in question was CD4+ T cells from peripheral blood mononuclear cells, obtained after pregnancy. The chain recombines TRBV9 with TRBJ2-2; D perhaps matches TRBD1 (7 bases). CDR3 in amino acids: CASSPRGRQGNGELFF. In DNA, the CDR3 is TGTGCCAGCAGCCCCAGGGGGAGGCAGGGCAACGGGGAGCTGTTTTTT.